The subject of this entry is one T cell receptor (beta chain). Trimming took 4 bases from V and 5 from J; bases not matched to a gene: 14. CDR3 length equals 17 residues. Germline assignment: CDR1 MDHEN and CDR2 SYDVKM. It was RNA transcripts that yielded the amplified TCR beta CDR3 regions. HTBI primers were the set used in a first-round RT-PCR of the TCR CDR3. TCRdb fed the multiplex PCR reads into MiXCR, producing one record per CDR3 protein. This sample carries about 640,000 distinct CDR3 sequences, 20% to 25% of them seen once, and the ten largest clones take approximately 30%. This sample is part of a study of T cells in Graves' hyperthyroidism and ophthalmopathy.

This chain joins TRBV28 and TRBJ2-5; the match to TRBD1 covers 9 bases. Sequencing input: blood. This sequence originates from a young man with Graves' ophthalmopathy. The CDR3 is CASSSNAADRGRETQYF. The CDR3 DNA is TGTGCCAGCAGTTCTAACGCCGCGGACAGGGGAAGGGAGACCCAGTACTTC.